This T cell receptor beta chain emerged from a study of blood T cells in healthy people across ages. Study conclusions and caveats: Those diversity estimates obtained from one million T cells were thought to be underestimates.

V was trimmed by 3 bases and J by 8 bases, leaving 13 bases between them. Germline V gene sequence: CDR1 MGHDK, CDR2 SYGVNS. The CDR3 contains 13 residues. It was with a sample-barcoded 5' primer and a J-beta primer mix that a second PCR of roughly 6 to 11 cycles was run. TCRdb itself ran the 5' RACE reads through MiXCR, one entry per CDR3 protein. Here the sample spans some 1.8 million distinct CDR3 sequences, around 42% being singletons. About this clonotype itself: The antigen remains undetermined.

The rearrangement links TRBV25-1 to TRBJ1-2; D gene ambiguous. The receptor's source is a human donor in good health. Source material: blood. The CDR3 here is CASSEPRPGGYTF. As DNA, the CDR3 is TGTGCCAGCAGTGAGCCCCGTCCCGGGGGCTACACCTTC.